This T cell receptor beta chain emerged from a study of T cell responses to AZD1222 COVID-19 vaccine. Study overall: Second-dose intervals of approximately 4 or approximately 12 weeks were pooled.

To note about this clone: Its target is unknown.

The method was immunoSEQ multiplex PCR; TCRdb's version includes in-frame clones alone and lacks a portion of them. The data contain under 130,000 clones, 91% of them singletons. Whole-study results and caveats: Repertoire sampling happened only post peak T cell response. Among the donors, most were white British and more were female, and clonal diversity was possibly underestimated.

Trimming removed 0 bases from V and 7 bases from J, with 5 bases in between. The CDR3 spans 11 residues. Germline lookup yields CDR1 SGDLS and CDR2 YYNGEE. Sample: peripheral blood, taken on day 0 of AZD1222 vaccination. The V gene is TRBV9, the J gene TRBJ2-7; D unresolved. The TCR was taken from an adult in good health. In DNA, the CDR3 is TGTGCCAGCAGCGTAGGAGCAGAGCAGTACTTC. Residues: CASSVGAEQYF.